This TCR beta chain is drawn from a study of blood T cell repertoires in COVID-19. As for the study in general: Some COVID-19 samples were acute and others convalescent; all came from the United States, Italy and Spain. T cells, B-cell-depleted T cells, or PBMCs supplied cDNA or gDNA.

This CDR3 region has 12 residues. Germline V gives CDR1 GTSNPN, CDR2 SVGIG (reference sequence). The ends were cut back, 2 bases at V and 10 bases at J, with 12 bases in the middle. As originally analysed: Amplifying reference gene primers gave estimates of nucleated cell counts. Clones were read by immunoSEQ multiplex PCR, and TCRdb kept only the in-frame ones, dropping some. V, J and clone size are taken as reported in that table, and D and trimming were inferred from the DNA itself. The table lists about 210,000 clones, 70% to 90% of them singletons. The rearrangement links TRBV30 to TRBJ1-3, with D tentatively TRBD1 (5 bases). The sample was peripheral blood. This receptor was taken from a woman in her forties with acute or convalescent COVID-19. The CDR3 bases are TGTGCCTGGAGTAGGCAGGACACGACCATATATTTT. Encoded protein: CAWSRQDTTIYF.